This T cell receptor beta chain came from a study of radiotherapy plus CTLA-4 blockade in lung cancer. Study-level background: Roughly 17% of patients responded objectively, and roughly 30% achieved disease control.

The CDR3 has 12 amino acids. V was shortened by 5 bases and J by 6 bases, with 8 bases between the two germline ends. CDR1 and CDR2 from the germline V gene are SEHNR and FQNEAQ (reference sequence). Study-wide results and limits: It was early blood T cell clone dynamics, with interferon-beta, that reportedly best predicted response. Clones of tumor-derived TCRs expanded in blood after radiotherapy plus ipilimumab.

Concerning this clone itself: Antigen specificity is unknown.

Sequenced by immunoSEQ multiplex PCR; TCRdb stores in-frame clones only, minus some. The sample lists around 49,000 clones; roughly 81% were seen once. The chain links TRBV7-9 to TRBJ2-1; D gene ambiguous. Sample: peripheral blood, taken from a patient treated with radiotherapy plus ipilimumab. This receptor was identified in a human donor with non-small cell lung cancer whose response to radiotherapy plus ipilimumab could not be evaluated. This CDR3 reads CASSRGPNEQFF. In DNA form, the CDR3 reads TGTGCCAGCAGCCGTGGGCCCAATGAGCAGTTCTTC.